The clone carrying this TCR beta chain was counted once. What it recognizes is unknown. Profiled with immunoSEQ multiplex PCR; TCRdb holds only in-frame clones, not every one. Among around 100,000 clones listed, approximately 94% were seen once. V lost 4 bases, J lost 2 bases, and 7 bases lay in between. Germline loops: CDR1 SQVTM, CDR2 ANQGSEA. The CDR3 runs 12 residues. The data were taken from a study of siplizumab effects on memory and regulatory T cells. Regarding the study as a whole: Where siplizumab was present, mappable alloreactive CD4+ clones averaged around 69% Treg-derived, compared with more than 25% in controls. Sequences below about 10^-5 frequency were poorly captured, and few alloreactive clones mapped to unstimulated subsets.

Input material: non-Treg CD4+ T cells sorted from blood. V usage is TRBV29-1 and J usage is TRBJ2-3, with D possibly TRBD1 on 5 matching bases. This clonotype originated in a human donor in good health. CDR3 in amino acids: CSVGRATDTQYF. For the CDR3, the DNA is TGCAGCGTTGGCAGGGCCACAGATACGCAGTATTTT.